The source of this T cell receptor beta chain is a study of OX40 agonist ivuxolimab in advanced cancers. On the study more broadly: Earlier treatment with anti-PD-1, anti-PD-L1 or anti-CTLA-4 was permitted, and around 36% had received some. General study points: Blood T cells, both CD4+ and CD8+, expanded clonally by week 6 at 0.1 to 3.0 mg/kg.

This table comes from immunoSEQ multiplex PCR, and its TCRdb copy is limited to in-frame clones, with some not included. The sample includes under 90,000 clones, over 85% seen only once; the top ten take around 0.18%. This CDR3 is 12 amino acids long. V lost 7 bases and J 2 bases, leaving 5 bases between the germline ends. Germline lookup yields CDR1 MGHDK and CDR2 SYGVNS. With baseline, cycle 4 day 1, and cycle 7 day 1 as timepoints, blood was sampled. Comments on this clone: Its antigen is unidentified.

This chain joins TRBV25-1 and TRBJ2-2; no firm D call. The material was CD4+ or CD8+ T cells sorted from blood, obtained in a trial of the OX40 agonist ivuxolimab. The TCR sequence derives from an adult with an advanced solid tumor such as melanoma, head and neck, liver or kidney cancer. The CDR3 protein is CASTHNTGELFF. The CDR3 DNA sequence: TGTGCCAGCACGCATAACACCGGGGAGCTGTTTTTT.